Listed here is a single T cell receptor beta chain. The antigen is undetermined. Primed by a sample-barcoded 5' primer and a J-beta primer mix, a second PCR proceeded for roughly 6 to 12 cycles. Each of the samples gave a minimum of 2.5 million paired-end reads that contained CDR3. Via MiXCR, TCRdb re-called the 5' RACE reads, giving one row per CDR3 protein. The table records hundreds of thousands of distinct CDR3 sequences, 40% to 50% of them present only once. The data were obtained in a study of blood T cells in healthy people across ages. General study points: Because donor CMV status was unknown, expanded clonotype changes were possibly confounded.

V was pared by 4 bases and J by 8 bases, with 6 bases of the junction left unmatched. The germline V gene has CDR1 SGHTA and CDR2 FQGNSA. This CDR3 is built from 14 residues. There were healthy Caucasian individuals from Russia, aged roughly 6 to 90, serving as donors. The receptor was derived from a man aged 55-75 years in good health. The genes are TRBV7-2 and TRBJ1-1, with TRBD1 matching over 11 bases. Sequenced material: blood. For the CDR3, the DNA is TGTGCCAGCAGCTACCGGACAGGGGGCATCGAAGCTTTCTTT. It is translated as CASSYRTGGIEAFF.